This T cell receptor beta chain was retrieved from a study of T cell responses to AZD1222 COVID-19 vaccine. Generated by immunoSEQ multiplex PCR, the TCRdb table keeps only in-frame clones and is missing some. The sample contains 85,000 to 100,000 clones, 78% of which appear only once. The germline gives CDR1 SGHKS, CDR2 YYEKEE (reference sequence). This CDR3 spans 14 amino acids. Trimming took off 4 bases at V and 2 bases at J, with 11 bases between the two ends. Study findings and constraints: Sampling captured repertoires only after the peak T cell response. Donors in the cohort were predominantly white British and more often female, and clonal diversity was possibly underestimated. Spike was spanned by vaccine-associated CD4 TCRs, with dominance at 160-218 and 743-854. Increases in Spike-specific TCR breadth and depth were seen after two AZD1222 doses.

Turning to this clone: The antigen remains unidentified.

The chain links TRBV5-5 to TRBJ2-3; D is unresolved. Sequenced here: peripheral blood, sampled on day 0 of AZD1222 vaccination. The clonotype was recovered from an adult in good health. CDR3 residues: CASSPNRPTDTQYF. The CDR3 DNA reads as TGTGCCAGCAGCCCCAACCGGCCCACAGATACGCAGTATTTT. The variable domain in full, completed from reference TRBV5-5 and TRBJ2-3, reads DAGVTQSPTHLIKTRGQQVTLRCSPISGHKSVSWYQQVLGQGPQFIFQYYEKEERGRGNFPDRFSARQFPNYSSELNVNALLLGDSALYLCASSPNRPTDTQYFGPGTRLTVL.